This T cell receptor (beta chain) was retrieved from a study of blood T cell repertoires in COVID-19. Per the original methods: Researchers report that nucleated cell counts were estimated from reference gene primer amplification. Clones were read by immunoSEQ multiplex PCR, and TCRdb kept only the in-frame ones, dropping some. V and J calls and clone size are copied from that table; D and trimming were computed from the DNA. The sample consists of about 59,000 clones, about 91% of them appearing once. The V end lost 1 base, the J end lost 4 bases, and 7 bases lay between the germline ends. Germline V lookup: CDR1 LGHDT, CDR2 YNNKEL (reference sequence). The length of the CDR3 is 13 residues.

This TCR was sampled from an elderly woman with active COVID-19. V and J are TRBV3-1 (or the pseudogene TRBV3-2) and TRBJ1-1; D is unclear. Source material: peripheral blood. CDR3 sequence (DNA): TGTGCCAGCAGCCAAGGGCGAGGCACTGAAGCTTTCTTT. Its translation is CASSQGRGTEAFF.